Given below is one TCR beta chain in context. The target antigen is unknown. The sample belongs to a study of CD8 T cell repertoires and HIV-1 epitope variants. Across the study: Each of Twenty-five Gag and Nef epitope peptides stimulated a separate culture. Controls were a CMV, EBV and flu peptide pool, Ebola AY9 negative control, and no-peptide well.

V was clipped by 2 bases and J by 4 bases; unmatched bases: 8. This CDR3 has 16 residues. Germline V gene lookup returns CDR1 MNHEY and CDR2 SVGAGI. Study-level results: Roughly nine antigen-specific TCR beta clonotypes were found; over 5 seemed cross-reactive to variants.

Repertoires were generated with immunoSEQ multiplex PCR, while TCRdb's copy carries only in-frame clones and drops some. The repertoire holds roughly 4,200 clones, with 68% as singletons. The sequence was collected from a male donor with HIV. This rearrangement joins TRBV6-5 to TRBJ1-1; 9 nucleotides align to TRBD1. The specimen was cultured CD8+ T cells derived from PBMCs. The DNA for the CDR3 is TGTGCCAGCAGTTACGGGACAGGGAGGGAGAGCACTGAAGCTTTCTTT. This translates into CASSYGTGRESTEAFF.